One sample yielded the 32 T cell receptor beta chains listed below, sequenced in a study of CD8 T cells in Susac syndrome. Random hexamers were used to reverse transcribe an amount of about 0.5 to 1 ug RNA. MiXCR was run by TCRdb on the immunoSEQ multiplex PCR reads, yielding one entry per CDR3 protein. The sample records more than 150,000 distinct CDR3 sequences, 94% being singletons. Input material: CD8+ T cells from PBMCs. Receptor source: a human donor with multiple sclerosis.

This clonotype was observed a single time. This rearrangement joins TRBV18 to TRBJ1-1; D gene uncertain. Trimming took 3 bases from V and 0 from J, leaving 14 bases between them. Germline values: CDR1 KGHSH, CDR2 LQKENI. This CDR3 has 16 residues. Here the CDR3 DNA reads TGTGCCAGCTCACCGTACTCCGGGAAAATGAACACTGAAGCTTTCTTT. Residues: CASSPYSGKMNTEAFF. Looking up the rest from reference TRBV18 and TRBJ1-1 gives the full variable domain: NAGVMQNPRHLVRRRGQEARLRCSPMKGHSHVYWYRQLPEEGLKFMVYLQKENIIDESGMPKERFSAEFPKEGPSILRIQQVVRGDSAAYFCASSPYSGKMNTEAFFGQGTRLTVV.

This chain links TRBV7-9 with TRBJ1-2, with a tentative D call TRBD1 (6 bases). The germline V gene has CDR1 SEHNR and CDR2 FQNEAQ (reference sequence). This CDR3 comprises 11 residues. V was pared by 1 base and J by 12 bases, with 9 bases between. CDR3 DNA sequence: TGTGCCAGCAGCTTAGTTGCAGGGGACACCTTC. Protein sequence: CASSLVAGDTF.

J is TRBJ2-7 and V is TRBV2; unclear D gene. This CDR3 contains 13 residues. Germline V gene lookup returns CDR1 SNHLY and CDR2 FYNNEI. The V and J ends lost 5 bases and 3 bases respectively, with 11 bases between them. Here the CDR3 DNA reads TGTGCCAGCAGTCCGACACAGCACTACGAGCAGTACTTC. This translates into CASSPTQHYEQYF.

This clonotype was observed once. The CDR3 sequence: CASSPREEGSIKNIQYF. The CDR3 DNA sequence: TGTGCCAGCAGCCCACGAGAGGAAGGGAGTATCAAAAACATTCAGTACTTC. The chain has TRBV7-9 and TRBJ2-4; perhaps TRBD2 as D (5 bases). V shed 5 bases and J shed 3 bases, with 20 bases lying between them. Germline loops: CDR1 SEHNR, CDR2 FQNEAQ (reference sequence). The CDR3 sequence is 17 residues long.

This chain connects TRBV28 to TRBJ2-7; D gene uncertain. The CDR3 loop spans 12 amino acids. Trimming pared 0 bases from V and 5 bases from J, leaving 5 bases between. Germline values: CDR1 MDHEN, CDR2 SYDVKM. The chain's CDR3 is CASSLWRNEQYF. CDR3 DNA sequence: TGTGCCAGCAGTTTATGGCGGAACGAGCAGTACTTC.

The J gene is TRBJ1-2, the V gene TRBV20-1; D is undetermined. The CDR3 is 14 amino acids. The V gene lost 0 bases and the J gene lost 2 bases, with 10 bases spanning the gap. CDR1 is DFQATT and CDR2 is SNEGSKA in the germline V gene (reference sequence). The CDR3 sequence: CSARDRRENYGYTF. The CDR3 nucleotides read TGCAGTGCTAGAGATAGGCGGGAGAACTATGGCTACACCTTC.

The chain couples TRBV7-3 to TRBJ1-1, with 7 positions matching TRBD1. The CDR3 has 14 amino acids. CDR1 SGHTA and CDR2 FQGTGA come from the germline V gene. With V trimmed by 3 bases and J by 3 bases, 4 bases remained unmatched. The CDR3 DNA reads as TGTGCCAGCAGCTTGGCTCAGGGGGACACTGAAGCTTTCTTT. Its translation is CASSLAQGDTEAFF.

This chain uses TRBV20-1 with TRBJ2-1; TRBD2 matches 12 bases. The CDR3 totals 17 residues. The germline CDR1 and CDR2 sequences are DFQATT and SNEGSKA (reference sequence). V gave up 1 base and J gave up 4 bases; unmatched junction bases: 8. CDR3 DNA: TGCAGTGCTAGAGGATACGACGGGACTAGCGGGTACAATGAGCAGTTCTTC. Translation: CSARGYDGTSGYNEQFF.

There are a few counts of this clonotype. The CDR3 region is CSVLGQGYEQYF. The CDR3 coding sequence is TGCAGCGTTTTGGGACAGGGCTACGAGCAGTACTTC. This sequence joins TRBV29-1 and TRBJ2-7; 9 nucleotides match TRBD1. Germline-derived CDR1 and CDR2 are SQVTM and ANQGSEA. The CDR3 has 12 amino acids. V was pared by 5 bases and J by 3 bases, with 2 bases of the junction left unmatched.

The V call is TRBV27, the J call TRBJ1-5, with D uncertain. This CDR3 has 14 residues. Germline values: CDR1 MNHEY, CDR2 SMNVEV (reference sequence). V was cut by 0 bases and J by 3 bases, with 6 bases left in between. CDR3: CASSLSGHNQPQHF. The CDR3 DNA reads as TGTGCCAGCAGTTTATCGGGCCACAATCAGCCCCAGCATTTT.

This sequence joins TRBV7-8 and TRBJ2-5; D unresolved. The CDR3 extends over 15 amino acids. Germline V gene lookup returns CDR1 SGHVS and CDR2 FQNEAQ. Between the trimmed V and J ends, which lost 4 bases and 2 bases, there was a span of 14 bases. The CDR3 DNA reads TGTGCCAGCAGCTCCTCTTGTTACTGGCAAGAGACCCAGTACTTC. It specifies CASSSSCYWQETQYF.

The rearrangement uses TRBV7-9 and TRBJ1-5; D gene unclear. Per germline, CDR1 SEHNR and CDR2 FQNEAQ (reference sequence). The germline V and J ends were trimmed by 2 bases and 6 bases, with 11 bases remaining between them. This CDR3 spans 14 amino acids. The CDR3, as DNA: TGTGCCAGCAGCTTACCTGGCAATGGTCAGCCCCAGCATTTT. This translates into CASSLPGNGQPQHF.

V is TRBV5-6 and J is TRBJ1-3; TRBD1 matches at 9 bases. Germline values: CDR1 SGHDT, CDR2 YYEEEE. The junction had 7 bases not matched to a gene; V was cut back by 3 bases and J by 0 bases. CDR3 length: 17 amino acids. Here the CDR3 DNA reads TGTGCCAGCAGCTCAGGGACAGGGACGACCTCTGGAAACACCATATATTTT. As protein: CASSSGTGTTSGNTIYF.

This clonotype was observed a single time. DNA for the CDR3: TGTGCCACCAGCGCCCAGGGGACTGGGAACACTGAAGCTTTCTTT. As protein: CATSAQGTGNTEAFF. This sequence joins TRBV15 and TRBJ1-1, with a weak D call TRBD1 (6 bases). Germline V gives CDR1 LNHNV, CDR2 YYDKDF (reference sequence). This CDR3 is 15 amino acids long. V gave up 5 bases and J gave up 1 base, with 14 bases separating them.

This clonotype has only one observation. The V gene is TRBV21-1, the J gene TRBJ1-1; TRBD1, the D gene given by the table, was not confirmed from the DNA. TRBV21-1 constitutes a pseudogene. The CDR3 sequence is 15 residues long. CDR3 in DNA: TGTGCCTGCTCCGGGACAGCGCCGGGAGACACTGAAGCTTTCTTT. Protein: CACSGTAPGDTEAFF.

The genes are TRBV13 and TRBJ2-7; D not resolved. Between the trimmed V and J ends, which lost 4 bases and 4 bases, there was a span of 11 bases. CDR1 PRHDT and CDR2 FYEKMQ come from the germline V gene (reference sequence). CDR3 length equals 13 residues. This CDR3 is CASSSSESYEQYF. Here the CDR3 DNA reads TGTGCCAGCAGCTCGTCGGAATCTTACGAGCAGTACTTC. Full variable domain (rest looked up from reference TRBV13 and TRBJ2-7): AAGVIQSPRHLIKEKRETATLKCYPIPRHDTVYWYQQGPGQDPQFLISFYEKMQSDKGSIPDRFSAQQFSDYHSELNMSSLELGDSALYFCASSSSESYEQYFGPGTRLTVT.

The chain employs TRBV9 and TRBJ2-1, with a weak D call TRBD2 (5 bases). The germline V and J ends were trimmed by 0 bases and 9 bases, with 7 bases remaining between them. Per the germline V gene, CDR1 is SGDLS and CDR2 is YYNGEE. The CDR3 spans 12 residues. CDR3 residues: CASSVAAGEQFF. CDR3 sequence (DNA): TGTGCCAGCAGCGTAGCGGCGGGTGAGCAGTTCTTC.

The V gene is TRBV7-9, the J gene TRBJ2-7, with TRBD2 matching over 8 bases. This CDR3 is 16 amino acids long. Germline trimming cut 6 bases from V and 0 bases from J; bases unmatched to any gene: 10. The V gene's germline CDR1 is SEHNR and CDR2 FQNEAQ (reference sequence). The DNA of the CDR3 is TGTGCCAGCAGTCAAGACAAAACTAGCGGCTCCTACGAGCAGTACTTC. This codes for CASSQDKTSGSYEQYF.

The chain employs TRBV7-8 and TRBJ2-7, with D tentatively TRBD1 or TRBD2 (6 bases each). The CDR3 runs to 15 residues. V was clipped by 5 bases and J by 7 bases, with 21 bases between them. CDR1 and CDR2 (germline): SGHVS, FQNEAQ. CDR3 in amino acids: CASSREGGPAEEQYF. The CDR3 bases are TGTGCCAGCAGCCGAGAGGGGGGCCCAGCCGAGGAGCAGTACTTC.

The chain recombines TRBV9 with TRBJ2-5; 12 nucleotides match TRBD2. V dropped 2 bases and J dropped 1; count of bases not matched to a gene: 0. In germline, CDR1 is SGDLS, CDR2 YYNGEE. The CDR3 is 15 amino acids. The CDR3 DNA sequence: TGTGCCAGCAGCGTGACTAGCGGGGGCCAAGAGACCCAGTACTTC. Its translation is CASSVTSGGQETQYF.

This chain links TRBV19 with TRBJ1-2; D is ambiguous. The CDR3 covers 15 residues. The germline V gene encodes CDR1 LNHDA and CDR2 SQIVND (reference sequence). Trimming left V 1 base short and J 0 bases short, with 9 bases between. The CDR3 coding sequence is TGTGCCAGTAGTATAGCTTTCGCCCCTAACTATGGCTACACCTTC. Protein sequence: CASSIAFAPNYGYTF.

This clonotype has only one observation. The chain is built from TRBV14 and TRBJ2-7; possibly TRBD1 or TRBD2 for D (6 bases each). Germline loops: CDR1 SGHDN, CDR2 FVKESK. V lost 2 bases, J lost 5 bases, and 16 bases lay in between. This CDR3 spans 15 amino acids. CDR3 DNA sequence: TGTGCCAGCAGCCAAATCACCCTGGGGGGCAACGAGCAGTACTTC. Translating gives CASSQITLGGNEQYF.

The V call is TRBV27, the J call TRBJ1-1; D is ambiguous. With 7 bases removed from V and 2 bases from J, the gap between germline ends came to 14 bases. Germline CDR1 reads MNHEY; CDR2 reads SMNVEV (reference sequence). The CDR3 sequence is 14 residues long. In DNA, the CDR3 is TGTGCCAGCACCCCGTCTGTGGTTAACACTGAAGCTTTCTTT. Protein sequence: CASTPSVVNTEAFF.

This rearrangement joins TRBV3-1 to TRBJ2-3, with D perhaps TRBD1 or TRBD2 (5 bases each). The ends were cut back, 3 bases at V and 5 bases at J, with 24 bases in the middle. Germline CDR1 LGHDT, CDR2 YNNKEL (reference sequence). The CDR3 covers 18 residues. DNA of the CDR3: TGTGCCAGCAGCCAGAAGCCCCTGGGACCGCAGAGGGAAGATACGCAGTATTTT. This encodes CASSQKPLGPQREDTQYF.

The gene calls are TRBV2 and TRBJ2-2; perhaps TRBD1 as D (5 bases). The CDR3 is 12 residues long. Trimming left V 10 bases short and J 1 base short, with 7 bases between. The germline V gene encodes CDR1 SNHLY and CDR2 FYNNEI. CDR3 amino acids: CAIQGNTGELFF. CDR3 DNA: TGTGCCATCCAGGGGAACACCGGGGAGCTGTTTTTT. The full variable domain, rest sourced from reference TRBV2 and TRBJ2-2, is EPEVTQTPSHQVTQMGQEVILRCVPISNHLYFYWYRQILGQKVEFLVSFYNNEISEKSEIFDDQFSVERPDGSNFTLKIRSTKLEDSAMYFCAIQGNTGELFFGEGSRLTVL.

The chain combines TRBV27 with TRBJ1-3, with unresolved D. The germline V gene has CDR1 MNHEY and CDR2 SMNVEV (reference sequence). V lost 3 bases to trimming and J lost 2 bases, with 5 bases between them. CDR3 size: 13 residues. The CDR3 region is CASSLSPGNTIYF. CDR3 coding DNA: TGTGCCAGCAGTTTGAGCCCTGGAAACACCATATATTTT.

V and J are TRBV20-1 and TRBJ1-5, with a possible D match to TRBD1 (6 bases). Germline CDR1 reads DFQATT; CDR2 reads SNEGSKA (reference sequence). With 1 base removed from V and 4 bases from J, the gap between germline ends came to 8 bases. The CDR3 is 13 residues long. The CDR3 is CSARGTENQPQHF. CDR3 nucleotide sequence: TGCAGTGCTAGAGGGACAGAGAATCAGCCCCAGCATTTT.

The rearrangement joins TRBV12-3 or TRBV12-4 to TRBJ1-6, with D possibly being TRBD1 (6 bases). The CDR3 length is 15 residues. V dropped 5 bases and J dropped 7 bases, with 15 bases sitting between them. CDR3 residues: CASSRTGRSNSPLHF. CDR3 coding DNA: TGTGCCAGCAGTCGAACAGGGAGAAGCAATTCACCCCTCCACTTT.

CDR3 sequence: CAWSSDGRGTEAFF. In nucleotides, the CDR3 is TGTGCCTGGAGTTCTGACGGCAGGGGCACTGAAGCTTTCTTT. The rearrangement uses TRBV30 and TRBJ1-1, with D perhaps TRBD1 (6 bases). V lost 2 bases and J lost 4, with 14 bases in between. This CDR3 contains 14 residues. Germline assignment: CDR1 GTSNPN and CDR2 SVGIG (reference sequence).

The chain has TRBV7-8 and TRBJ2-3; D is unclear. This CDR3 has 15 amino acids. Trimming pared 1 base from V and 2 bases from J, leaving 10 bases between. Germline CDR1 reads SGHVS; CDR2 reads FQNEAQ. CDR3 in DNA: TGTGCCAGCAGCTTAGGAAACAGTTTCACAGATACGCAGTATTTT. Its translation: CASSLGNSFTDTQYF.

This rearrangement joins TRBV7-9 to TRBJ2-3; perhaps TRBD1 as D (6 bases). The CDR3 has 13 residues. The germline CDR1 and CDR2 sequences are SEHNR and FQNEAQ (reference sequence). The V and J ends lost 2 bases and 4 bases respectively, with 7 bases between them. CDR3 residues: CASSLSGADTQYF. CDR3 nucleotides: TGTGCCAGCAGCTTATCAGGGGCAGATACGCAGTATTTT.

The chain has TRBV27 and TRBJ1-2, with unresolved D. The CDR3 contains 12 residues. The V end was cut by 11 bases, the J end by 0 bases, with 10 bases between. CDR1 and CDR2 (germline): MNHEY, SMNVEV (reference sequence). CDR3 DNA sequence: TGTGCCTGTGGCAGACCTAACTATGGCTACACCTTC. Translated: CACGRPNYGYTF.